This TCR beta chain was identified in a study of shared clonotypes between healthy human individuals. For the study at large: Those who served as donors were a couple of women and a few men between the ages of 18 and 49. General study findings and limits: Relative to memory subsets, naive subsets generally showed larger estimated richness.

The germline CDR1 and CDR2 sequences are MGHRA and YSYEKL. V shed 0 bases and J 6 bases; nucleotides not matched to a gene: 11. The CDR3 contains 17 residues. CD45RO-negative, CCR7-positively selected cells formed the naive CD8 fraction, excluding terminally differentiated effector memory CD45RA+ cells. On sorted subsets, replicate PCRs used about 180 ng DNA, or about 30,000 T cell genomes. Authors' analysis steps: Filtering differed since immunoSEQ provided only junctions, with no quality scores. Profiled with immunoSEQ multiplex PCR; TCRdb holds only in-frame clones, not every one. D and trimming come from the DNA, and the V and J calls and clone size come from that table. The sample shows about 2 million clones, roughly 95% of them seen only once. A note on this clone: Antigen specificity is unknown.

This TCR was sampled from a man younger than 30 in good health. The sequencing sample was made of naive CD8+ T cells sorted from blood. The V call is TRBV4-1, the J call TRBJ1-2, with 9 positions matching TRBD1. The CDR3 is CASSQDSADRGLDGYTF. CDR3 nucleotides: TGCGCCAGCAGCCAAGATTCAGCGGACAGGGGCCTCGATGGCTACACCTTC.